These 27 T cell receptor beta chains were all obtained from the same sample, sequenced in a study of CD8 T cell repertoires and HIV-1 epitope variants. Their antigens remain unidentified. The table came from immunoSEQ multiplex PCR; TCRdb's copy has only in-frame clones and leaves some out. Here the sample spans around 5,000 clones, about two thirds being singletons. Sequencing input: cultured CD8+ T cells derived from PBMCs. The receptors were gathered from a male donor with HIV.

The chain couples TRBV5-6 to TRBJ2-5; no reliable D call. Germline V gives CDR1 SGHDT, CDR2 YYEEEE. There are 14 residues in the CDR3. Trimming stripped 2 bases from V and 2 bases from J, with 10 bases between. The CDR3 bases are TGTGCCAGCAGCTTCCTAACACCTCAAGAGACCCAGTACTTC. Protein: CASSFLTPQETQYF. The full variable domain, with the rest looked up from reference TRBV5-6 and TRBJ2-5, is DAGVTQSPTHLIKTRGQQVTLRCSPKSGHDTVSWYQQALGQGPQFIFQYYEEEERQRGNFPDRFSGHQFPNYSSELNVNALLLGDSALYLCASSFLTPQETQYFGPGTRLLVL.

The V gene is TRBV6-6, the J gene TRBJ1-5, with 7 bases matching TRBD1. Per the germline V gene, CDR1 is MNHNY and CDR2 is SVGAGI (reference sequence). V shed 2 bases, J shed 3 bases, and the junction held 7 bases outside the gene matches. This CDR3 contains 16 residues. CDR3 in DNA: TGTGCCAGCAGTTACCCCGCCGGACAGGACAATCAGCCCCAGCATTTT. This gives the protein CASSYPAGQDNQPQHF.

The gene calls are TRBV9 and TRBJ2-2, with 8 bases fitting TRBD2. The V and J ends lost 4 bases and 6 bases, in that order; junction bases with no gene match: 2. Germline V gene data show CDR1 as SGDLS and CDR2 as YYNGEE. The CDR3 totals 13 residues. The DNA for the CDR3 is TGTGCCAGCAGCCGGGGGGGGCCCGGGGAGCTGTTTTTT. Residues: CASSRGGPGELFF.

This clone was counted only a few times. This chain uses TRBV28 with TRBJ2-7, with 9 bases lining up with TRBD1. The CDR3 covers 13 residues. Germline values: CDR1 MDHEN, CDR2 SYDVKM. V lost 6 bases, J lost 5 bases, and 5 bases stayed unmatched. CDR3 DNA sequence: TGTGCCAGCAGCCGGGACAGGGTAAACGAGCAGTACTTC. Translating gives CASSRDRVNEQYF.

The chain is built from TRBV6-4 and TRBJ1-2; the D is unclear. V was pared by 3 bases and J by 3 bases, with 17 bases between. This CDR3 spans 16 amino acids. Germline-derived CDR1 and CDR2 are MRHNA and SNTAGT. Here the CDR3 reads CASSELPQDLDYGYTF. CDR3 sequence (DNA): TGTGCCAGCAGTGAACTTCCACAAGACCTAGACTATGGCTACACCTTC.

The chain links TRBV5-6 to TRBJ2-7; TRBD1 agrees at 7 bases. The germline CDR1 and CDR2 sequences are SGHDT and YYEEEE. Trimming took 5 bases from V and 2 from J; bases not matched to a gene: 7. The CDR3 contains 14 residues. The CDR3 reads CASRRTGITYEQYF. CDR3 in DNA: TGTGCCAGCAGGCGGACAGGAATAACCTACGAGCAGTACTTC. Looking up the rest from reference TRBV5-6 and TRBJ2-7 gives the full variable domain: DAGVTQSPTHLIKTRGQQVTLRCSPKSGHDTVSWYQQALGQGPQFIFQYYEEEERQRGNFPDRFSGHQFPNYSSELNVNALLLGDSALYLCASRRTGITYEQYFGPGTRLTVT.

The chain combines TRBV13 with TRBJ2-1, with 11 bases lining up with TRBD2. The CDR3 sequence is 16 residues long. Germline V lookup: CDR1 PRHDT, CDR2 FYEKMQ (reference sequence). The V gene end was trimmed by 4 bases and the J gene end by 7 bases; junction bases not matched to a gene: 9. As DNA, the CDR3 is TGTGCCAGCAGCTCGGGACTAGCGGATGAACTAAATGAGCAGTTCTTC. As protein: CASSSGLADELNEQFF.

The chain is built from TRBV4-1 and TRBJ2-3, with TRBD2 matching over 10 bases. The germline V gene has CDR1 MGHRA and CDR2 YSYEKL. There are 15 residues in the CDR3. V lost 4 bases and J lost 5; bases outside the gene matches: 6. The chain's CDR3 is CASSRTSGGGDTQYF. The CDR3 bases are TGCGCCAGCAGCCGGACTAGCGGAGGAGGAGATACGCAGTATTTT.

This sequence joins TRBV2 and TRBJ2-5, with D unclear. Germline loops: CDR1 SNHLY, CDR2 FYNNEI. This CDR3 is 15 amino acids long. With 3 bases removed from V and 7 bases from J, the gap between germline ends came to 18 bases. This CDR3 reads CASSEKEAVSGTQYF. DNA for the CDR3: TGTGCCAGCAGTGAGAAGGAAGCAGTCTCCGGGACCCAGTACTTC.

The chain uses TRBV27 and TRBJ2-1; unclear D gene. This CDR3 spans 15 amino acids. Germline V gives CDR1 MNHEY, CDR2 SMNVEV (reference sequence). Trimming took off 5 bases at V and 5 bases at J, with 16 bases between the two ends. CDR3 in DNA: TGTGCCAGCAGTCCCTATTCTTTAGCCAACAATGAGCAGTTCTTC. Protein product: CASSPYSLANNEQFF.

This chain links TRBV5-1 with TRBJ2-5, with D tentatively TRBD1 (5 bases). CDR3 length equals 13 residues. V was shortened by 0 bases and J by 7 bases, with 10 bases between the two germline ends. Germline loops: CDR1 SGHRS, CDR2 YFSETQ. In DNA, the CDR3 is TGCGCCAGCAGCTTGGAGGGGCAGGGGACCCAGTACTTC. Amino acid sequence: CASSLEGQGTQYF.

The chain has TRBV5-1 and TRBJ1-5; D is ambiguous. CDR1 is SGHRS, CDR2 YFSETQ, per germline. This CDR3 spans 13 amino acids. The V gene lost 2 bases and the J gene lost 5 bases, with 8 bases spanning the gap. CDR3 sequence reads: CASSFGVDQPQHF. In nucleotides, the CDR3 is TGCGCCAGCAGCTTCGGAGTCGATCAGCCCCAGCATTTT.

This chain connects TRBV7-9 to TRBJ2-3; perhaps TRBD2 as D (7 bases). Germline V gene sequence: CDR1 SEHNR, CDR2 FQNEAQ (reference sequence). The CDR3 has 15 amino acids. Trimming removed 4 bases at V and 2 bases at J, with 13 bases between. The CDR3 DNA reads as TGTGCCAGCAGCTCACGCGGGGGCCCCACAGATACGCAGTATTTT. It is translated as CASSSRGGPTDTQYF. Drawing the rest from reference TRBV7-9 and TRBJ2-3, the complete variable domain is DTGVSQNPRHKITKRGQNVTFRCDPISEHNRLYWYRQTLGQGPEFLTYFQNEAQLEKSRLLSDRFSAERPKGSFSTLEIQRTEQGDSAMYLCASSSRGGPTDTQYFGPGTRLTVL.

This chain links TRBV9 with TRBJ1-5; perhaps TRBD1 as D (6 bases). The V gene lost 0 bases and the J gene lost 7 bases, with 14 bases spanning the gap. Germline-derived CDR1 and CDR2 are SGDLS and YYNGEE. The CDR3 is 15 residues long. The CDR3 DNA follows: TGTGCCAGCAGCGTAGATTCGGGGGGCGGCCAGCCCCAGCATTTT. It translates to CASSVDSGGGQPQHF.

The CDR3 reads CASSSTDRANTGELFF. The CDR3 nucleotides are TGTGCCAGCAGCTCAACGGACAGGGCGAACACCGGGGAGCTGTTTTTT. The J gene is TRBJ2-2, the V gene TRBV7-9; 8 positions agree with TRBD1. Germline V gene lookup returns CDR1 SEHNR and CDR2 FQNEAQ (reference sequence). The junction had 4 bases not matched to a gene; V was cut back by 4 bases and J by 0 bases. CDR3 length: 16 amino acids.

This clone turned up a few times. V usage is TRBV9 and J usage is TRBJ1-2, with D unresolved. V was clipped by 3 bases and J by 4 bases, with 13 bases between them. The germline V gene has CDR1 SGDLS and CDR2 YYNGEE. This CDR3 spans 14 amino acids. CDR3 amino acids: CASSATSGVYGYTF. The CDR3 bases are TGTGCCAGCAGCGCCACATCAGGAGTCTATGGCTACACCTTC.

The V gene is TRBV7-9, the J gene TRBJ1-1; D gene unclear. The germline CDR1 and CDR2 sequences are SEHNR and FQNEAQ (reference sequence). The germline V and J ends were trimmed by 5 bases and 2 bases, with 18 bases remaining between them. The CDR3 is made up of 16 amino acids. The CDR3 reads CASSATDTALNTEAFF. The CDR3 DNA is TGTGCCAGCAGCGCGACCGATACAGCGCTTAACACTGAAGCTTTCTTT.

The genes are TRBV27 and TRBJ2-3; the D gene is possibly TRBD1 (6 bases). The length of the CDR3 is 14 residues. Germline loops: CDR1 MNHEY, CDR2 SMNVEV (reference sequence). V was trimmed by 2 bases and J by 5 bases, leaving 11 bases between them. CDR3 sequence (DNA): TGTGCCAGCAGTTTAAAGAGAGGGGGAGATACGCAGTATTTT. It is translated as CASSLKRGGDTQYF.

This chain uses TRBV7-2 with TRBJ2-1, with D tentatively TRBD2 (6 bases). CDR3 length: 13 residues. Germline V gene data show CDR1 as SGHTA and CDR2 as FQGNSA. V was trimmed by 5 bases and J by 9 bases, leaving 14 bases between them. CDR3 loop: CASSLGLRSEQFF. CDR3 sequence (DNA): TGTGCCAGCAGCCTTGGACTACGTAGTGAGCAGTTCTTC.

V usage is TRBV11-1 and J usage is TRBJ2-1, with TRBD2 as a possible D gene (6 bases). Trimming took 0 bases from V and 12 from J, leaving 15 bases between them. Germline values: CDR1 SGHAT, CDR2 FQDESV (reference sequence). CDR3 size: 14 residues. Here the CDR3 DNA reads TGTGCCAGCAGCTTAGCGGGGCTCTCGGGGGTGCAGTTCTTC. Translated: CASSLAGLSGVQFF.

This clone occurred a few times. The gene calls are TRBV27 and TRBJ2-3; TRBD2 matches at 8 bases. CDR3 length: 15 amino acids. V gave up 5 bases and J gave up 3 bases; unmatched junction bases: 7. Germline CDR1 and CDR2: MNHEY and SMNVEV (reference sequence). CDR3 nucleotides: TGTGCCAGCAGTCCCTCCGGCGGGGGGACAGATACGCAGTATTTT. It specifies CASSPSGGGTDTQYF.

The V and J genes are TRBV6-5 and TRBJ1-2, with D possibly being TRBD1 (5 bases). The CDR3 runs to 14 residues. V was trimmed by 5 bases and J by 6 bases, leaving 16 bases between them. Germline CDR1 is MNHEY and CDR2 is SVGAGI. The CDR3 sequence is CASSPQGGFHGYTF. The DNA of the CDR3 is TGTGCCAGCAGTCCCCAGGGAGGGTTTCATGGCTACACCTTC.

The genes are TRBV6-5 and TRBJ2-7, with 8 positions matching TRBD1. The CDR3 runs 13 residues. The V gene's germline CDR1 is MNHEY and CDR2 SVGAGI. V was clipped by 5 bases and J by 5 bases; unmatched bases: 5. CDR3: CASSRTGRNEQYF. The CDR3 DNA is TGTGCCAGCAGTAGGACAGGGAGGAACGAGCAGTACTTC.

The CDR3 DNA reads TGTGCCAGCAGTTACCCGGGGCTCGGGGGGATCCAGTACTTC. Protein sequence: CASSYPGLGGIQYF. The V gene is TRBV6-5, the J gene TRBJ2-5; 7 nucleotides align to TRBD2. Germline-derived CDR1 and CDR2 are MNHEY and SVGAGI. CDR3 length: 14 residues. J lost 10 bases, V lost 2 bases, and 10 bases had no gene match.

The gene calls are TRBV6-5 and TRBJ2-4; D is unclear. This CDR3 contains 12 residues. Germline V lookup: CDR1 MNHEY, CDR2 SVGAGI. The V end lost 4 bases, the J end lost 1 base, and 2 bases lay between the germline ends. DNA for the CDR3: TGTGCCAGCAGTTGGGCCAAAAACATTCAGTACTTC. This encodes CASSWAKNIQYF.

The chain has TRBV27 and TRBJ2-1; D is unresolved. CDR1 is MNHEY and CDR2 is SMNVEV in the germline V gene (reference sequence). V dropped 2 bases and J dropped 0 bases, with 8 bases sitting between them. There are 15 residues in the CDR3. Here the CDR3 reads CASSLTLSSYNEQFF. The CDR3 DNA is TGTGCCAGCAGTTTAACCTTGAGCTCCTACAATGAGCAGTTCTTC.

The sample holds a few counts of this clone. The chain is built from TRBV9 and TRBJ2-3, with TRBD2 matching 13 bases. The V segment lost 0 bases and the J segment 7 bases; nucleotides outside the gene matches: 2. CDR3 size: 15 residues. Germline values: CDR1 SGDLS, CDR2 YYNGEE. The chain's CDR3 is CASSVEGLAGYTQYF. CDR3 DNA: TGTGCCAGCAGCGTAGAGGGACTAGCGGGGTATACGCAGTATTTT.